This T cell receptor (beta chain) comes out of a study of identical twins. Points from the study as a whole: Among beta out-of-frame sequences, excess sharing between twins appeared weaker.

In this sample, this clonotype turned up a few times. Its antigen is not identified. From the 5' RACE reads, TCRdb called clonotypes with MiXCR, one entry per CDR3 protein. Of 500,000 to 650,000 distinct CDR3 sequences in the sample, roughly 6.6% were seen once. The V end was cut by 1 base, the J end by 7 bases, with 19 bases between. The CDR3 loop spans 16 amino acids. Germline-derived CDR1 and CDR2 are LNHNV and YYDKDF (reference sequence). The sample was also reused in another study, on yellow fever vaccine responses in identical twins.

Sequenced input: PBMCs. This sequence originates from a woman younger than 35 in good health. The rearrangement links TRBV15 to TRBJ1-2; D is ambiguous. Written as DNA, the CDR3 is TGTGCCACCAGCAGAGGGGAGACCTCTCCTCCTACTGGCTACACCTTC. Its translation is CATSRGETSPPTGYTF.